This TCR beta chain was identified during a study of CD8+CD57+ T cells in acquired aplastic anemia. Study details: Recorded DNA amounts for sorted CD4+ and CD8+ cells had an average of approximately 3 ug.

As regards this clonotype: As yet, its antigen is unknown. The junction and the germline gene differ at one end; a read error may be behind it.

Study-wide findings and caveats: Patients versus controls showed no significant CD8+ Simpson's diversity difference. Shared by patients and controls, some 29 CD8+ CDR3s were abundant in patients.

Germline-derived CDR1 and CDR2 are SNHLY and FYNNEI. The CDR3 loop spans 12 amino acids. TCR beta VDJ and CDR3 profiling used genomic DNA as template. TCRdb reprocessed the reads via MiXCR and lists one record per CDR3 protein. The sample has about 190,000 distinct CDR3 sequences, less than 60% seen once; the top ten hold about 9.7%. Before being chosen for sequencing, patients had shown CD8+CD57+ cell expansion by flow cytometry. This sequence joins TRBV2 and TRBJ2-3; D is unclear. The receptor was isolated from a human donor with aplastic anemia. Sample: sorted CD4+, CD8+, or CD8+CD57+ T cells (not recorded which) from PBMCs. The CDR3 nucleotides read TGTGCCGGCAGGCTAAATCGAGGTACGCAGTATTTT. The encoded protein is CAGRLNRGTQYF.